The next 14 T cell receptor beta chains were all read from a single sample in a study of siplizumab effects on memory and regulatory T cells. The data were produced by immunoSEQ multiplex PCR, yet TCRdb's version contains in-frame clones alone and is incomplete. The data show 90,000 to 110,000 clones, around 90% seen once. Source material: Tregs sorted from blood. These receptors were collected from a human donor in good health.

The chain is built from TRBV29-1 and TRBJ1-4; TRBD1 matches at 8 bases. Germline loops: CDR1 SQVTM, CDR2 ANQGSEA. The trim removed 6 bases at V and 3 bases at J, leaving 3 bases unmatched. CDR3 length: 13 amino acids. CDR3 sequence reads: CSVQGAANEKLFF. The CDR3 DNA is TGCAGCGTCCAGGGGGCCGCTAATGAAAAACTGTTTTTT.

The rearrangement links TRBV7-7 to TRBJ1-6; unclear D gene. This CDR3 is built from 17 residues. CDR1 is SSHAT and CDR2 is FNYEAQ in the germline V gene (reference sequence). Deletions cut 5 bases from V and 0 bases from J, with 14 bases between. This CDR3 reads CASSLLGLSSYNSPLHF. DNA for the CDR3: TGTGCCAGCAGCCTCCTTGGACTGAGCTCCTATAATTCACCCCTCCACTTT.

The chain carries TRBV18 and TRBJ2-7; a weak D match, TRBD1 (6 bases). The V gene lost 5 bases and the J gene lost 3 bases, with 14 bases spanning the gap. CDR3 size: 14 residues. Germline V gives CDR1 KGHSH, CDR2 LQKENI. In nucleotides, the CDR3 is TGTGCCAGCTCAGGGTACGACAGGCTCTACGAGCAGTACTTC. Encoded protein: CASSGYDRLYEQYF.

The CDR3 spells CASSPHPRDYQETQYF. The CDR3 nucleotides are TGTGCCAGCAGCCCGCACCCGAGGGACTACCAAGAGACCCAGTACTTC. The chain recombines TRBV7-8 with TRBJ2-5; possibly TRBD2 for D (6 bases). The CDR3 length is 16 residues. Germline assignment: CDR1 SGHVS and CDR2 FQNEAQ. The V gene lost 5 bases and the J gene lost 0 bases, with 16 bases spanning the gap.

The chain carries TRBV5-1 and TRBJ2-5, with D unresolved. This CDR3 spans 16 amino acids. Germline V gene sequence: CDR1 SGHRS, CDR2 YFSETQ. V lost 0 bases to trimming and J lost 2 bases, with 14 bases between them. In nucleotides, the CDR3 is TGCGCCAGCAGCTTGGCCGTATTGGGTCAGCAAGAGACCCAGTACTTC. Translating gives CASSLAVLGQQETQYF.

The rearrangement links TRBV18 to TRBJ2-7; D not certain. The CDR3 sequence is 16 residues long. In germline, CDR1 is KGHSH, CDR2 LQKENI. Trimming removed 1 base from V and 3 bases from J, with 16 bases in between. CDR3 residues: CASSPLLSGARYEQYF. The CDR3 bases are TGTGCCAGCTCACCACTATTGAGTGGAGCCCGCTACGAGCAGTACTTC.

The J gene is TRBJ2-7, the V gene TRBV27; possible D gene TRBD2, 6 bases. The CDR3 extends over 14 amino acids. V lost 3 bases and J 1 base, leaving 10 bases between the germline ends. From germline, CDR1 is MNHEY and CDR2 SMNVEV (reference sequence). CDR3 DNA sequence: TGTGCCAGCAGTTTGGCAGGGAGGTCCTACGAGCAGTACTTC. Translated, it gives CASSLAGRSYEQYF.

This clone was counted a few times. The chain has TRBV7-9 and TRBJ1-5; no reliable D call. This CDR3 has 15 amino acids. V was shortened by 1 base and J by 0 bases, with 7 bases between the two germline ends. The germline gives CDR1 SEHNR, CDR2 FQNEAQ (reference sequence). The CDR3 nucleotides are TGTGCCAGCAGCTTAGACGGATTTAGCAATCAGCCCCAGCATTTT. Its translation: CASSLDGFSNQPQHF.

This sequence joins TRBV28 and TRBJ2-2, with 8 bases fitting TRBD2. The CDR3 runs to 17 residues. The J segment lost 0 bases and the V segment lost 3 bases, leaving 6 bases of the junction unmatched. The V gene's germline CDR1 is MDHEN and CDR2 SYDVKM. The CDR3 sequence: CASSFLVLAANTGELFF. Here the CDR3 DNA reads TGTGCCAGCAGTTTTTTAGTACTAGCGGCGAACACCGGGGAGCTGTTTTTT.

This clone was detected a few times. This chain joins TRBV2 and TRBJ2-3; the D gene is possibly TRBD2 (5 bases). Between the trimmed V and J ends, which lost 4 bases and 1 base, there was a span of 12 bases. The CDR3 totals 15 residues. The germline CDR1 and CDR2 sequences are SNHLY and FYNNEI. The CDR3 region has the DNA TGTGCCAGCAGTGTAAGCGGCTACCGCACAGATACGCAGTATTTT. It is translated as CASSVSGYRTDTQYF.

The rearrangement links TRBV15 to TRBJ2-3; D is ambiguous. V lost 1 base to trimming and J lost 7 bases, with 3 bases between them. CDR3 length: 11 amino acids. In germline, CDR1 is LNHNV, CDR2 YYDKDF (reference sequence). The CDR3: CATSRGNTQYF. In DNA form, the CDR3 reads TGTGCCACCAGCAGAGGTAATACGCAGTATTTT.

This chain connects TRBV7-6 to TRBJ1-1, with D unresolved. V dropped 2 bases and J dropped 1 base, with 11 bases sitting between them. The CDR3 loop spans 15 amino acids. Germline V CDR1 and CDR2: SGHVS, FNYEAQ. CDR3 coding DNA: TGTGCCAGCAGCTTATCAATTAAGGGGAACACTGAAGCTTTCTTT. It is translated as CASSLSIKGNTEAFF.

The chain is built from TRBV18 and TRBJ2-3; D is uncertain. Trimming removed 6 bases at V and 5 bases at J, with 9 bases between. CDR1 is KGHSH and CDR2 is LQKENI in the germline V gene. The CDR3 sequence is 12 residues long. The chain's CDR3 is CASSLVGDTQYF. The CDR3 DNA sequence: TGTGCCAGCTCCCTCGTTGGAGATACGCAGTATTTT.

This chain links TRBV18 with TRBJ2-7; D is unresolved. The germline CDR1 and CDR2 sequences are KGHSH and LQKENI. The CDR3 is 16 amino acids. V dropped 5 bases and J dropped 1 base, with 18 bases sitting between them. The CDR3 bases are TGTGCCAGCTCAGTGAATCAGGCCGGTCGATCCTACGAGCAGTACTTC. This sequence encodes CASSVNQAGRSYEQYF.